Shown below are 32 T cell receptor beta chains from a single sample sequenced in a study of T cell changes during pregnancy in multiple sclerosis. Method: immunoSEQ multiplex PCR; TCRdb's copy keeps in-frame clones and lacks some. The sample shows about 40,000 clones, more than 85% of them seen only once. The starting material was CD8+ T cells from peripheral blood mononuclear cells, obtained before pregnancy. The receptor source for this set is a female donor with multiple sclerosis, enrolled in a pregnancy study.

This chain uses TRBV30 with TRBJ2-1; D gene unclear. Germline V gives CDR1 GTSNPN, CDR2 SVGIG (reference sequence). The CDR3 runs 16 residues. Trimming stripped 4 bases from V and 0 bases from J, with 16 bases between. The CDR3 protein is CAWNPPVASSYNEQFF. CDR3 nucleotide sequence: TGTGCCTGGAATCCCCCGGTGGCTAGCTCCTACAATGAGCAGTTCTTC.

The genes are TRBV7-6 and TRBJ2-1, with 11 bases matching TRBD2. V lost 3 bases to trimming and J lost 7 bases; unmatched junction nucleotides: 2. The CDR3 loop spans 14 amino acids. The germline gives CDR1 SGHVS, CDR2 FNYEAQ. In DNA, the CDR3 is TGTGCCAGCAGCTTTAGCGGGAGGGGTAATGAGCAGTTCTTC. It codes for CASSFSGRGNEQFF.

The chain combines TRBV7-6 with TRBJ2-7; 10 nucleotides align to TRBD2. Trimming cost V 1 base and J 0 bases; bases outside gene matches: 3. CDR3 length equals 16 residues. Germline CDR1 and CDR2: SGHVS and FNYEAQ. CDR3 bases: TGTGCCAGCAGCTTAGGAGCGGGAGGGAGCTCCTACGAGCAGTACTTC. It encodes CASSLGAGGSSYEQYF. Filled out from reference TRBV7-6 and TRBJ2-7, the complete variable domain reads GAGVSQSPRYKVTKRGQDVALRCDPISGHVSLYWYRQALGQGPEFLTYFNYEAQQDKSGLPNDRFSAERPEGSISTLTIQRTEQRDSAMYRCASSLGAGGSSYEQYFGPGTRLTVT.

The V call is TRBV28, the J call TRBJ1-3, with D perhaps matching TRBD1 (6 bases). Germline V CDR1 and CDR2: MDHEN, SYDVKM. This CDR3 is built from 16 residues. V lost 1 base, J lost 0 bases, and 10 bases lay in between. The CDR3 is CASSLFRQVSGNTIYF. CDR3 sequence (DNA): TGTGCCAGCAGTTTATTTAGACAGGTCTCTGGAAACACCATATATTTT.

The rearrangement uses TRBV6-1 and TRBJ1-3, with D maybe TRBD1 (5 bases). V lost 3 bases and J lost 0, with 24 bases in between. This CDR3 comprises 20 residues. From germline, CDR1 is MNHNS and CDR2 SASEGT. In nucleotides, the CDR3 is TGTGCCAGCAGTGATTACGACATGTGGGACTTCACCGGCTCTGGAAACACCATATATTTT. Translation: CASSDYDMWDFTGSGNTIYF.

This clone was recorded only once. The chain links TRBV27 to TRBJ2-3, with no clear D. The CDR3 has 13 residues. CDR1 MNHEY and CDR2 SMNVEV come from the germline V gene (reference sequence). V was shortened by 5 bases and J by 0 bases, with 6 bases between the two germline ends. For the CDR3, the DNA is TGTGCCAGCAGTCCAACTAGCACAGATACGCAGTATTTT. It yields the protein CASSPTSTDTQYF.

This rearrangement joins TRBV19 to TRBJ1-2; D may be TRBD1 (6 bases). The CDR3 consists of 13 residues. V lost 3 bases to trimming and J lost 8 bases, with 13 bases between them. The germline V gene has CDR1 LNHDA and CDR2 SQIVND (reference sequence). The CDR3 is CASSMGAGYGYTF. The CDR3 bases are TGTGCCAGTAGTATGGGGGCAGGGTACGGCTACACCTTC.

The chain has TRBV29-1 and TRBJ2-5; 15 bases line up with TRBD2. This CDR3 comprises 15 residues. Germline CDR1 and CDR2: SQVTM and ANQGSEA. Trimming took 4 bases from V and 1 from J; bases not matched to a gene: 1. The CDR3 DNA follows: TGCAGCGTTGGGACTAGCGGGAGGGCCCAAGAGACCCAGTACTTC. Residues: CSVGTSGRAQETQYF.

The chain links TRBV5-4 to TRBJ2-1; 7 positions agree with TRBD2. Trimming cost V 1 base and J 10 bases; bases outside gene matches: 5. Germline CDR1 SGHNT, CDR2 YYREEE (reference sequence). This CDR3 has 13 amino acids. CDR3 in amino acids: CASSLLPLAEQFF. The CDR3, as DNA: TGTGCCAGCAGCTTGTTGCCACTAGCGGAGCAGTTCTTC.

V gene TRBV7-2 combines with J gene TRBJ1-1; 12 bases line up with TRBD1. V trimming: 5 bases; J trimming: 1 base; junction bases outside the gene matches: 5. Germline loops: CDR1 SGHTA, CDR2 FQGNSA. There are 16 residues in the CDR3. This chain's CDR3 is CASSHRDRGPNTEAFF. CDR3 coding DNA: TGTGCCAGCAGCCATCGGGACAGGGGGCCGAACACTGAAGCTTTCTTT.

This clone was counted only a few times. The rearrangement joins TRBV6-1 to TRBJ1-1; D not resolved. Germline assignment: CDR1 MNHNS and CDR2 SASEGT. The CDR3 contains 12 residues. V was shortened by 6 bases and J by 1 base, with 6 bases between the two germline ends. Written as DNA, the CDR3 is TGTGCCAGCAGGCGGGGGAACACTGAAGCTTTCTTT. Translation gives CASRRGNTEAFF.

The chain has TRBV23-1 and TRBJ2-1; D uncertain. TRBV23-1 is given ORF status, its function remaining uncertain. The CDR3 covers 17 residues. The V and J ends lost 4 bases and 0 bases respectively, with 16 bases between them. CDR3 sequence: CASSPYRRRSSYNEQFF. The CDR3 bases are TGCGCCAGCAGTCCCTACCGACGGAGAAGCTCCTACAATGAGCAGTTCTTC.

V and J are TRBV30 and TRBJ1-5; D is unresolved. Germline V lookup: CDR1 GTSNPN, CDR2 SVGIG (reference sequence). The ends were cut back, 1 base at V and 5 bases at J, with 9 bases in the middle. This CDR3 comprises 13 residues. CDR3 sequence: CAWSEDWDQPQHF. CDR3 sequence (DNA): TGTGCCTGGAGTGAGGACTGGGATCAGCCCCAGCATTTT.

This clone turned up a few times. This chain links TRBV9 with TRBJ1-1, with 8 bases identical to TRBD1. CDR3 length: 15 amino acids. CDR1 SGDLS and CDR2 YYNGEE come from the germline V gene. After removal of 3 bases from V and 1 base from J, the junction contained 5 bases not matched to a gene. The CDR3 nucleotides are TGTGCCAGCAGCGCATGGACAGGGAAGAACACTGAAGCTTTCTTT. This codes for CASSAWTGKNTEAFF.

CDR3 amino acids: CASSDRYNEQFF. CDR3 in DNA: TGTGCCAGCAGCGACAGATACAATGAGCAGTTCTTC. The rearrangement links TRBV25-1 to TRBJ2-1, with D possibly being TRBD1 (5 bases). The germline V gene has CDR1 MGHDK and CDR2 SYGVNS. Trimming cost V 6 bases and J 4 bases, with 7 bases left between them. The CDR3 consists of 12 residues.

The J gene is TRBJ2-1, the V gene TRBV13; 11 bases are shared with TRBD2. Germline loops: CDR1 PRHDT, CDR2 FYEKMQ (reference sequence). The CDR3 has 16 amino acids. V shed 5 bases and J 2 bases; nucleotides not matched to a gene: 5. The CDR3 is CASSPPTSGTYNEQFF. CDR3 coding DNA: TGTGCCAGCAGCCCCCCGACTAGCGGGACCTACAATGAGCAGTTCTTC.

This clone showed up just a few times. The chain recombines TRBV19 with TRBJ1-1; no firm D call. Germline CDR1 is LNHDA and CDR2 is SQIVND (reference sequence). This CDR3 spans 15 amino acids. Deletions cut 3 bases from V and 3 bases from J, with 14 bases between. CDR3 DNA sequence: TGTGCCAGTAGTATCCCGCACCTCGGGGACACTGAAGCTTTCTTT. It encodes CASSIPHLGDTEAFF.

The chain is built from TRBV4-2 and TRBJ2-7; 10 bases are shared with TRBD1. This CDR3 has 15 residues. Germline V lookup: CDR1 LGHNA, CDR2 YNFKEQ. J gave up 6 bases and V 1 base, and 6 bases lay outside the gene matches. The CDR3 nucleotides read TGTGCCAGCAGCCAAGCCGGGACAGGGGCGTTCGAGCAGTACTTC. Amino acids: CASSQAGTGAFEQYF.

The chain is built from TRBV29-1 and TRBJ2-5; 7 bases line up with TRBD1. CDR3 length: 13 residues. After removal of 3 bases from V and 2 bases from J, the junction contained 3 bases not matched to a gene. Germline values: CDR1 SQVTM, CDR2 ANQGSEA. CDR3 region: CSVEGRGQETQYF. CDR3 nucleotide sequence: TGCAGCGTTGAGGGCAGGGGGCAAGAGACCCAGTACTTC.

The rearrangement links TRBV4-1 to TRBJ2-2, with D uncertain. The germline V and J ends were trimmed by 4 bases and 7 bases, with 4 bases remaining between them. The germline V gene encodes CDR1 MGHRA and CDR2 YSYEKL. The CDR3 covers 11 residues. The CDR3 loop reads CASSRGGELFF. CDR3 DNA sequence: TGCGCCAGCAGCCGCGGCGGGGAGCTGTTTTTT.

The chain carries TRBV29-1 and TRBJ2-1; no reliable D call. V lost 3 bases, J lost 0 bases, and 9 bases lay in between. The CDR3 length is 14 residues. Germline V CDR1 and CDR2: SQVTM, ANQGSEA. CDR3 sequence: CSVEGIGSYNEQFF. In nucleotides, the CDR3 is TGCAGCGTTGAGGGCATCGGCTCCTACAATGAGCAGTTCTTC.

V gene TRBV15 combines with J gene TRBJ1-2; D may be TRBD1 (6 bases). Trimming pared 3 bases from V and 2 bases from J, leaving 13 bases between. The germline CDR1 and CDR2 sequences are LNHNV and YYDKDF (reference sequence). There are 15 residues in the CDR3. The CDR3 loop is CATSSQRGLNYGYTF. The CDR3 DNA sequence: TGTGCCACCAGCAGCCAAAGGGGGTTAAACTATGGCTACACCTTC.

The rearrangement links TRBV7-8 to TRBJ1-1; 8 nucleotides agree with TRBD1. Germline V gives CDR1 SGHVS, CDR2 FQNEAQ. The V segment lost 0 bases and the J segment 10 bases; nucleotides outside the gene matches: 13. The CDR3 runs to 16 residues. DNA of the CDR3: TGTGCCAGCAGCTTAGCGGTATCAGGGGGCTATTCAGGAGCTTTCTTT. Amino acid sequence: CASSLAVSGGYSGAFF.

As concerns this clone: One junction end disagrees with the germline gene, perhaps due to a read error. The V gene is TRBV7-7, the J gene TRBJ2-5; TRBD2 matches 7 bases. The CDR3 contains 14 residues. Germline loops: CDR1 SSHAT, CDR2 FNYEAQ (reference sequence). As DNA, the CDR3 is TGTGCTAGCAGGCACCGGGGGAGGGACGGGGCCCAGTACTTC. It encodes CASRHRGRDGAQYF.

The CDR3, as DNA: TGTGCCAGCAGTGACTCTAGCCACTCTGGGGCCAACGTCCTGACTTTC. It encodes CASSDSSHSGANVLTF. This chain joins TRBV6-4 and TRBJ2-6; D not resolved. Germline assignment: CDR1 MRHNA and CDR2 SNTAGT. The CDR3 has 16 amino acids. V was clipped by 0 bases and J by 0 bases, with 6 bases between them.

The chain carries TRBV28 and TRBJ1-1; the D gene is possibly TRBD1 (6 bases). The CDR3 runs to 16 residues. The V and J ends lost 3 bases and 5 bases respectively, with 19 bases between them. Per germline, CDR1 MDHEN and CDR2 SYDVKM. Here the CDR3 DNA reads TGTGCCAGCAGTTTTAATTCACGGCAGGGGTGGACTGAAGCTTTCTTT. Protein product: CASSFNSRQGWTEAFF.

This chain uses TRBV28 with TRBJ1-5, with a possible D match to TRBD1 (5 bases). This CDR3 comprises 14 residues. In germline, CDR1 is MDHEN, CDR2 SYDVKM. V lost 6 bases to trimming and J lost 4 bases, with 13 bases between them. The DNA for the CDR3 is TGTGCCAGCAGACCCACCGGGGGGAATCAGCCCCAGCATTTT. Its protein is CASRPTGGNQPQHF. Supplemented by reference TRBV28 and TRBJ1-5, the full variable domain reads DVKVTQSSRYLVKRTGEKVFLECVQDMDHENMFWYRQDPGLGLRLIYFSYDVKMKEKGDIPEGYSVSREKKERFSLILESASTNQTSMYLCASRPTGGNQPQHFGDGTRLSIL.

The sample holds a few counts of this clone. The rearrangement uses TRBV30 and TRBJ1-1; D call uncertain. The germline V gene encodes CDR1 GTSNPN and CDR2 SVGIG (reference sequence). The CDR3 runs to 11 residues. The V end was cut by 4 bases, the J end by 4 bases, with 7 bases between. The CDR3 protein is CAWIPGTEAFF. CDR3 sequence (DNA): TGTGCCTGGATTCCAGGCACTGAAGCTTTCTTT. Filled out from reference TRBV30 and TRBJ1-1, the complete variable domain reads SQTIHQWPATLVQPVGSPLSLECTVEGTSNPNLYWYRQAAGRGLQLLFYSVGIGQISSEVPQNLSASRPQDRQFILSSKKLLLSDSGFYLCAWIPGTEAFFGQGTRLTVV.

The chain joins TRBV7-9 to TRBJ2-1; D remains unclear. V shed 2 bases and J shed 7 bases, with 3 bases lying between them. Germline V gene lookup returns CDR1 SEHNR and CDR2 FQNEAQ (reference sequence). The CDR3 totals 11 residues. CDR3 loop: CASSLSNEQFF. The DNA of the CDR3 is TGTGCCAGCAGCTTATCAAATGAGCAGTTCTTC.

The chain combines TRBV4-1 with TRBJ2-1; 9 bases match TRBD2. J was trimmed by 5 bases and V by 5 bases; bases with no gene match: 22. Germline CDR1 MGHRA, CDR2 YSYEKL. The length of the CDR3 is 20 residues. CDR3: CASSLSLGLAQGKGHNEQFF. As DNA, the CDR3 is TGCGCCAGCAGCTTAAGTTTGGGACTAGCACAGGGCAAGGGTCACAATGAGCAGTTCTTC.

This clone has a single count. V is TRBV7-9 and J is TRBJ2-7, with D possibly matching TRBD2 (5 bases). The germline gives CDR1 SEHNR, CDR2 FQNEAQ (reference sequence). V lost 7 bases and J 6 bases, leaving 13 bases between the germline ends. The CDR3 extends over 12 amino acids. CDR3 sequence (DNA): TGTGCCAGCAACCGAAACAGCGGCGAGCAGTACTTC. Translated, it gives CASNRNSGEQYF.

The V gene is TRBV29-1, the J gene TRBJ2-3; TRBD2 matches at 11 bases. CDR3 size: 14 residues. Trimming removed 4 bases from V and 5 bases from J; junction bases left unmatched: 5. Germline CDR1 SQVTM, CDR2 ANQGSEA. The CDR3 loop reads CSVGSGRAVDTQYF. CDR3 coding DNA: TGCAGCGTTGGTAGCGGGAGGGCCGTAGATACGCAGTATTTT.